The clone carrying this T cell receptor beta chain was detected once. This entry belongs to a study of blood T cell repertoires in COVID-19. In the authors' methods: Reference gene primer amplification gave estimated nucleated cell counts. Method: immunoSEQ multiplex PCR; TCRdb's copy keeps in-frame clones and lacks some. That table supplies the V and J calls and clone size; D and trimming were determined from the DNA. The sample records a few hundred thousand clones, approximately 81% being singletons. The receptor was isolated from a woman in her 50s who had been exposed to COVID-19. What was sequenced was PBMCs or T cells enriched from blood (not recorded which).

Written as DNA, the CDR3 is TGCAGCGTTGGAGGGAGGGGGGTCACAGATACGCAGTATTTT. As protein: CSVGGRGVTDTQYF. The chain couples TRBV29-1 to TRBJ2-3, with D possibly matching TRBD2 (7 bases). Trimming took off 4 bases at V and 2 bases at J, with 13 bases between the two ends. Germline V lookup: CDR1 SQVTM, CDR2 ANQGSEA. CDR3 length: 14 amino acids.